The T cell receptor beta chain described here comes from a study of Graves' ophthalmopathy and Graves' hyperthyroidism. Study results and limitations: Most expanded clonotypes in thyroid above 0.001 frequency also showed up in blood. Distinction of ophthalmopathy from stable hyperthyroidism by a 13-signature model reached nearly 90% sensitivity and 81.08% specificity.

The authors amplified TCR beta CDR3 regions, and they did so from RNA transcripts for repertoire sequencing. Second-round multiplex PCR came after a first-round RT-PCR that employed HTBI primers. TCRdb reprocessed the multiplex PCR reads with MiXCR, giving one entry per CDR3 protein. The data contain 150,000 to 200,000 distinct CDR3 sequences, over 35% of them singletons. No donor had other autoimmune disease, uncontrolled infection, pregnancy or lactation. The germline V gene encodes CDR1 SGHRS and CDR2 YFSETQ. The CDR3 loop spans 18 amino acids. V was clipped by 4 bases and J by 0 bases; unmatched bases: 10. This clonotype was found many times. Its antigen is not identified.

The V gene is TRBV5-1, the J gene TRBJ2-6; 7 nucleotides align to TRBD1. The sequenced material came from peripheral blood. This TCR was sampled from a woman in her thirties or forties with Graves' ophthalmopathy. The CDR3 DNA reads TGCGCCAGCAGCAGCACGGGACAGTCCCTCTCTGGGGCCAACGTCCTGACTTTC. This codes for CASSSTGQSLSGANVLTF.